There are many counts of the clone carrying this T cell receptor (beta chain). Its antigen remains unidentified. The record originates from a study of breast tumors, draining lymph nodes, adjacent tissues. Whole-study findings and limits: Data fit most tumor T cells coming from lymph node, expanding in tumor. That most tumor T cells come from lymph nodes remained unproven. Tumor repertoires ranked between lymph nodes and nontumor tissue in diversity, with V and J gene preferences.

Axillary draining lymph nodes of breast cancer patients supplied the node samples. The V segment lost 0 bases and the J segment 2 bases; nucleotides outside the gene matches: 9. This CDR3 is built from 19 residues. CDR1 and CDR2 from the germline V gene are LGHDT and YNNKEL (reference sequence). Each CDR3 protein gets one entry after TCRdb re-called the multiplex PCR reads with MiXCR. The table lists under 250,000 distinct CDR3 sequences, about 30% of them singletons. The chain joins TRBV3-1 to TRBJ2-1; the match to TRBD1 covers 11 bases. Sequencing was carried out using axillary lymph node tissue. The source of this sequence is a female donor with breast cancer. Some clones in this sample may be carry-over from other donors' samples. For the CDR3, the DNA is TGTGCCAGCAGCCAAGATCGGGGAACGGGACAGGGGGCCTACAATGAGCAGTTCTTC. Translation: CASSQDRGTGQGAYNEQFF.